What follows are 4 T cell receptor beta chains derived from one specimen sequenced in a study of T cells in Graves' hyperthyroidism and ophthalmopathy (dated by TCRdb to about 2019). Receptors were amplified or captured by multiplex PCR. These reads were obtained on an Illumina HiSeq 2000. The TCR beta CDR3 regions were amplified from the RNA transcripts. A first-round RT-PCR of the TCR CDR3 used the HTBI primer set with the Qiagen OneStep RT-PCR kit. TCRdb trimmed public reads at Q25 via fastp, called clones via MiXCR and kept in-frame beta chains. Here each entry gathers all rows of one CDR3 protein and keeps the most common genes and DNA. The sample table shows 700,000 or so distinct CDR3 sequences, and about 14% are seen once. The ten largest clones add up to under 15% of the sample. Sequenced input: blood. The receptors stem from a woman aged 50 to 65 with Graves' ophthalmopathy.

This clonotype was observed a handful of times. The chain is built from TRBV5-5 and TRBJ2-2, with D perhaps TRBD2 (6 bases). Germline V lookup: CDR1 SGHKS, CDR2 YYEKEE (reference sequence). There are 15 residues in the CDR3. The germline V and J ends were trimmed by 2 bases and 5 bases, with 13 bases remaining between them. In DNA form, the CDR3 reads TGTGCCAGCAGCTTAACGGGAGCGGATACCGGGGAGCTGTTTTTT. It is translated as CASSLTGADTGELFF. Based on the CDR3 plus reference TRBV5-5 and TRBJ2-2, the full variable domain is DAGVTQSPTHLIKTRGQQVTLRCSPISGHKSVSWYQQVLGQGPQFIFQYYEKEERGRGNFPDRFSARQFPNYSSELNVNALLLGDSALYLCASSLTGADTGELFFGEGSRLTVL.

The rearrangement links TRBV18 to TRBJ1-1; a possible D gene is TRBD1 (5 bases). Trimming shortened V by 3 bases and J by 4 bases, and 9 bases separated the two germline ends. The length of the CDR3 is 13 residues. In germline, CDR1 is KGHSH, CDR2 LQKENI. CDR3 bases: TGTGCCAGCTCACCCTCCAGGGTCACTGAAGCTTTCTTT. It yields the protein CASSPSRVTEAFF.

The genes are TRBV4-1 and TRBJ2-7; 7 bases are shared with TRBD2. Germline values: CDR1 MGHRA, CDR2 YSYEKL. J lost 3 bases, V lost 0 bases, and 8 bases had no gene match. This CDR3 is 16 amino acids long. DNA of the CDR3: TGCGCCAGCAGCCAAGATTTGAAGCGGGACCTCTACGAGCAGTACTTC. This translates into CASSQDLKRDLYEQYF.

In its sample, this clonotype was seen many times. The chain couples TRBV20-1 to TRBJ1-2; D is unclear. V was cut by 2 bases and J by 4 bases, with 11 bases left in between. Germline loops: CDR1 DFQATT, CDR2 SNEGSKA (reference sequence). The CDR3 runs 13 residues. This CDR3 reads CSARHERGYGYTF. The CDR3 DNA reads TGCAGTGCTAGACATGAACGGGGCTATGGCTACACCTTC.